These T cell receptor beta chains were read from a single sample in a study of T cell responses to AZD1222 COVID-19 vaccine. TCRdb keeps only in-frame clones here, not all; method: immunoSEQ multiplex PCR. This table has more than 75,000 clones, 80% to 90% appearing once. This specimen was peripheral blood, taken on day 0 of AZD1222 vaccination. The receptors shown here come from an adult in good health. The CDR3 runs from the conserved cysteine through the conserved F or W. Fields, in order: D gene, clone size, J gene, CDR3 length, V gene, CDR3 protein, CDR3 DNA. A D gene is named only where the DNA matches it firmly. Clone size is stated in some rows and not others, as once, few, many or a class when expanded.

. | few | TRBJ2-7 | 14 | TRBV2 | CASTRRVQSYEQYF | TGTGCCAGCACCCGACGCGTCCAGTCCTACGAGCAGTACTTC
. | once | TRBJ2-2 | 15 | TRBV7-7 | CAVARGRLGTGELFF | TGTGCCGTCGCCCGGGGGCGTTTGGGCACCGGGGAGCTGTTTTTT
. | . | TRBJ1-6 | 12 | TRBV10-1 | CASSVTNSPLHF | TGCGCCAGCAGTGTGACTAATTCACCCCTCCACTTT
TRBD1 | . | TRBJ2-7 | 14 | TRBV10-3 | CAISEGQGAYEQYF | TGTGCCATCAGTGAGGGACAGGGAGCTTACGAGCAGTACTTC
. | . | TRBJ1-1 | 13 | TRBV6-6 | CASKQDWGTEAFF | TGTGCCAGCAAACAGGATTGGGGAACTGAAGCTTTCTTT
. | . | TRBJ1-2 | 13 | TRBV7-2 | CASSLYGGYGYTF | TGTGCCAGCAGCTTGTACGGAGGGTATGGCTACACCTTC
. | . | TRBJ1-5 | 17 | TRBV7-2 | CASSLGGSGGVLRTQHF | TGTGCCAGCAGCTTAGGGGGGAGTGGAGGGGTGCTTAGGACCCAGCATTTT
TRBD1 | . | TRBJ1-6 | 16 | TRBV4-2 | CASSFDGQVEKSPLHF | TGTGCCAGCAGCTTCGATGGACAGGTTGAGAAATCACCCCTCCACTTT
. | . | TRBJ1-5 | 15 | TRBV18 | CASSPEGHYNQPQHF | TGTGCCAGCTCACCCGAGGGACACTACAATCAGCCCCAGCATTTT
TRBD2 | . | TRBJ2-1 | 17 | TRBV4-1 | CASSQAVRSGRADEQFF | TGCGCCAGCAGCCAAGCGGTCCGAAGCGGGAGGGCCGATGAGCAGTTCTTC
TRBD1 | . | TRBJ1-1 | 12 | TRBV29-1 | CSALRQGTEAFF | TGCAGCGCCCTTAGACAGGGAACTGAAGCTTTCTTT
TRBD1 | . | TRBJ1-2 | 15 | TRBV18 | CASSPPNAQGYGYTF | TGTGCCAGCTCACCACCGAATGCACAGGGGTATGGCTACACCTTC
TRBD1 | . | TRBJ1-2 | 14 | TRBV6-2/TRBV6-3 | CASRPPGTGYGYTF | TGTGCCAGCAGACCTCCCGGGACAGGGTATGGCTACACCTTC
TRBD1 | . | TRBJ1-2 | 13 | TRBV11-2 | CASSPDRGYGYTF | TGTGCCAGCAGCCCCGACAGGGGCTACGGCTACACCTTC
. | . | TRBJ1-3 | 14 | TRBV7-2 | CASSLVSRGNTIYF | TGTGCCAGCAGCTTAGTGTCAAGAGGAAACACCATATATTTT
. | . | TRBJ2-1 | 16 | TRBV9 | CASSVGLADPYNEQFF | TGTGCCAGCAGCGTAGGGTTAGCGGACCCCTACAATGAGCAGTTCTTC
TRBD1 | . | TRBJ1-1 | 14 | TRBV18 | CASSPRQGNTEAFF | TGTGCCAGCTCACCACGACAGGGAAACACTGAAGCTTTCTTT
. | . | TRBJ2-1 | 15 | TRBV7-2 | CASSPGGGGYNEQFF | TGTGCCAGCAGCCCAGGGGGCGGGGGATACAATGAGCAGTTCTTC
. | . | TRBJ2-2 | 15 | TRBV29-1 | CSQLRGAGEAGELFF | TGCAGCCAGTTGAGGGGGGCAGGGGAGGCCGGGGAGCTGTTTTTT
. | . | TRBJ1-5 | 14 | TRBV27 | CASSIYGNNQPQHF | TGTGCCAGCAGTATATATGGGAACAATCAGCCCCAGCATTTT
. | . | TRBJ2-3 | 18 | TRBV4-3 | CASSQAARTRGFPDTQYF | TGCGCCAGCAGCCAAGCTGCCCGAACCAGAGGTTTTCCAGATACGCAGTATTTT
. | . | TRBJ2-1 | 13 | TRBV9 | CASNSNSYNEQFF | TGTGCCAGCAACAGTAACTCCTACAATGAGCAGTTCTTC
. | . | TRBJ2-2 | 14 | TRBV4-3 | CASSLATNTGELFF | TGCGCCAGCAGCCTAGCTACGAACACCGGGGAGCTGTTTTTT
. | . | TRBJ2-6 | 16 | TRBV18 | CASSPTEMAGANVLTF | TGTGCCAGCTCACCAACTGAAATGGCTGGGGCCAACGTCCTGACTTTC
TRBD1 | . | TRBJ1-2 | 13 | TRBV6-2/TRBV6-3 | CASSPTGNYGYTF | TGTGCCAGCAGTCCGACAGGGAACTATGGCTACACCTTC
. | . | TRBJ2-7 | 15 | TRBV7-2 | CASSPARSSPYEQYF | TGTGCCAGCAGCCCGGCGAGGTCCAGCCCCTACGAGCAGTACTTC
TRBD1 | once | TRBJ1-6 | 18 | TRBV6-2/TRBV6-3 | CASSYRTGGKDYNSPLHF | TGTGCCAGCAGTTACCGGACAGGGGGTAAAGACTATAATTCACCCCTCCACTTT
TRBD1 | . | TRBJ1-1 | 15 | TRBV5-1 | CASSPLGTGNTEAFF | TGCGCCAGCAGCCCCCTAGGGACAGGGAATACTGAAGCTTTCTTT
. | . | TRBJ2-4 | 14 | TRBV7-2 | CASSSPGRPEIQYF | TGTGCCAGCAGCTCACCGGGACGACCGGAAATTCAGTACTTC
TRBD1 | . | TRBJ2-1 | 15 | TRBV29-1 | CSVDPGQGSYNEQFF | TGCAGCGTTGATCCGGGACAGGGCTCCTACAATGAGCAGTTCTTC
. | . | TRBJ1-1 | 10 | TRBV20-1 | CRAEGRKAFF | TGCAGGGCGGAGGGTCGAAAAGCTTTCTTT
. | once | TRBJ2-7 | 12 | TRBV30 | CAWSVTDYEQYF | TGTGCCTGGAGTGTTACAGACTACGAGCAGTACTTC
TRBD1 | once | TRBJ1-2 | 15 | TRBV5-4 | CASSAGQPTNYGYTF | TGTGCCAGCAGCGCGGGACAGCCAACGAACTATGGCTACACCTTC
TRBD1 | few | TRBJ1-1 | 14 | TRBV6-5 | CASLDRVRDTEAFF | TGTGCCAGCCTAGACAGGGTGAGGGACACTGAAGCTTTCTTT
TRBD2 | . | TRBJ2-2 | 17 | TRBV4-3 | CASSQGGLAANTGELFF | TGCGCCAGCAGCCAAGGGGGACTAGCGGCGAACACCGGGGAGCTGTTTTTT
TRBD2 | once | TRBJ2-2 | 16 | TRBV9 | CASSVGTSGSTGELFF | TGTGCCAGCAGCGTAGGGACTAGCGGCAGCACCGGGGAGCTGTTTTTT
TRBD2 | . | TRBJ2-2 | 16 | TRBV27 | CASSLEGLAATGELFF | TGTGCCAGCAGTTTGGAGGGACTAGCGGCCACCGGGGAGCTGTTTTTT
TRBD1 | . | TRBJ2-4 | 13 | TRBV12-3/TRBV12-4 | CASSLTGRNIQYF | TGTGCCAGCAGTTTGACAGGGAGAAACATTCAGTACTTC
. | . | TRBJ2-1 | 13 | TRBV7-9 | CASSPSGVSEQFF | TGTGCCAGCAGCCCCTCAGGGGTTTCTGAGCAGTTCTTC
TRBD2 | few | TRBJ2-1 | 16 | TRBV18 | CASSPGAGTSSDEQFF | TGTGCCAGCTCACCTGGGGCCGGGACTAGTAGCGATGAGCAGTTCTTC
. | . | TRBJ1-6 | 17 | TRBV3-1/TRBV3-2 | CASSQGGGRTYNSPLHF | TGTGCCAGCAGCCAAGGGGGAGGGAGGACCTATAATTCACCCCTCCACTTT
. | . | TRBJ1-6 | 17 | TRBV15 | CATSRSWVSSYNSPLHF | TGTGCCACCAGCAGAAGTTGGGTCAGCTCCTATAATTCACCCCTCCACTTT
. | . | TRBJ1-1 | 14 | TRBV7-9 | CASSSQGSDTEAFF | TGTGCCAGCAGCTCACAGGGTTCGGACACTGAAGCTTTCTTT
. | . | TRBJ1-2 | 13 | TRBV28 | CASSPIGIYGYTF | TGTGCCAGCAGCCCTATCGGGATCTATGGCTACACCTTC
. | . | TRBJ2-5 | 13 | TRBV19 | CASVGPRKETQYF | TGTGCCAGTGTCGGGCCGCGGAAAGAGACCCAGTACTTC
. | . | TRBJ1-5 | 16 | TRBV18 | CASSPPSQIGNQPQHF | TGTGCCAGCTCACCACCGTCCCAGATCGGCAATCAGCCCCAGCATTTT
TRBD2 | . | TRBJ2-7 | 15 | TRBV11-3 | CASSPTSGRAGEQYF | TGTGCCAGCAGCCCCACTAGCGGGAGGGCCGGCGAGCAGTACTTC
. | . | TRBJ2-7 | 12 | TRBV5-5 | CASSLQSYEQYF | TGTGCCAGCAGCTTGCAATCCTACGAGCAGTACTTC
. | . | TRBJ1-3 | 16 | TRBV19 | CASSPRGRGSGNTIYF | TGTGCCAGTAGCCCCCGGGGCAGGGGTTCGGGAAACACCATATATTTT
. | . | TRBJ1-4 | 11 | TRBV12-3/TRBV12-4 | CASSFNKKLFF | TGTGCCAGCAGTTTTAATAAAAAACTGTTTTTT
. | . | TRBJ1-5 | 16 | TRBV15 | CATSRGHEYSNQPQHF | TGTGCCACCAGCAGAGGTCACGAGTATAGCAATCAGCCCCAGCATTTT
. | . | TRBJ1-6 | 14 | TRBV19 | CASSPGEWNSPLHF | TGTGCCAGTAGTCCCGGCGAGTGGAATTCACCCCTCCACTTT
TRBD2 | . | TRBJ2-7 | 13 | TRBV5-4 | CASSRQGTREQYF | TGTGCCAGCAGCCGGCAAGGGACTAGGGAACAGTACTTC
. | . | TRBJ1-3 | 14 | TRBV5-1 | CASSAGVSGNTIYF | TGCGCCAGCAGCGCGGGGGTCTCTGGAAACACCATATATTTT
TRBD1 | . | TRBJ2-1 | 14 | TRBV28 | CASSSPSGGNEQFF | TGTGCCAGCAGCTCGCCCTCAGGGGGCAATGAGCAGTTCTTC
TRBD1 | . | TRBJ1-3 | 16 | TRBV6-5 | CASSSGTGTTGNTIYF | TGTGCCAGCAGTTCCGGGACAGGGACTACCGGAAACACCATATATTTT